This passage covers 10 T cell receptor beta chains from one sample sequenced in a study of shared clonotypes between healthy human individuals (dated by TCRdb to 2020 to 2021). Libraries were prepared through the immunoSEQ multiplex PCR assay. Sourced from immuneACCESS, this table was stored by TCRdb with only in-frame sequences that have V and J called. A share of the clones is absent; for the studies checked, an unresolved V gene accounts for under half, and the remainder has no known explanation. The sample data list about 1 million clones, and about 70% of these were observed just once. The ten largest make up over 1.3% of the sample. Input material: memory CD4+ T cells sorted from blood. Reading the label with the study, this specimen's cell subset or site is: CD45RA-negative fraction. The source is a man aged 18 to 30 in good health.

V and J are TRBV19 and TRBJ2-2; D may be TRBD1 (5 bases). V was pared by 8 bases and J by 4 bases, with 8 bases between. The CDR3 runs to 12 residues. Germline V gene lookup returns CDR1 LNHDA and CDR2 SQIVND (reference sequence). The CDR3 loop reads CASRRATGELFF. In DNA, the CDR3 is TGTGCCAGTCGCAGGGCCACCGGGGAGCTGTTTTTT. The full variable domain, in which reference TRBV19 and TRBJ2-2 provide the parts outside the CDR3, is DGGITQSPKYLFRKEGQNVTLSCEQNLNHDAMYWYRQDPGQGLRLIYYSQIVNDFQKGDIAEGYSVSREKKESFPLTVTSAQKNPTAFYLCASRRATGELFFGEGSRLTVL.

Comment on this clone: This sample includes further DNA sequences coding for the same CDR3. The chain employs TRBV20-1 and TRBJ2-7; D perhaps matches TRBD1 (6 bases). Looked up from germline, CDR1 is DFQATT and CDR2 is SNEGSKA (reference sequence). The CDR3 is 11 residues long. Trimming took off 1 base at V and 5 bases at J, with 6 bases between the two ends. CDR3 DNA sequence: TGCAGTGCTAGAGGGACAGACGAGCAGTACTTC. Protein product: CSARGTDEQYF.

J is TRBJ2-7 and V is TRBV11-2; D is possibly TRBD1 (5 bases). V was cut by 5 bases and J by 0 bases, with 14 bases left in between. Germline CDR1 and CDR2: SGHAT and FQNNGV. The CDR3 length is 15 residues. CDR3 sequence: CASSIQVTPSYEQYF. CDR3 sequence (DNA): TGTGCCAGCAGCATACAGGTGACACCCTCCTACGAGCAGTACTTC.

The rearrangement links TRBV2 to TRBJ2-2; perhaps D is TRBD1 or TRBD2 (5 bases each). The CDR3 has 14 amino acids. Trimming cost V 5 bases and J 7 bases, with 14 bases left between them. Germline V gene sequence: CDR1 SNHLY, CDR2 FYNNEI. The CDR3 DNA is TGTGCCAGCAGTAGGGACGCAGGCGGCGGGGAGCTGTTTTTT. This codes for CASSRDAGGGELFF.

V gene TRBV18 combines with J gene TRBJ2-3, with TRBD1 matching over 7 bases. Germline trimming cut 9 bases from V and 1 base from J; bases unmatched to any gene: 10. Germline CDR1 and CDR2: KGHSH and LQKENI. This CDR3 contains 15 residues. The CDR3 is CASAQGLAGTDTQYF. CDR3 sequence (DNA): TGTGCCAGTGCACAGGGGTTGGCAGGCACAGATACGCAGTATTTT.

The V and J genes are TRBV15 and TRBJ2-5, with D tentatively TRBD2 (5 bases). The CDR3 length is 11 residues. Per the germline V gene, CDR1 is LNHNV and CDR2 is YYDKDF (reference sequence). The germline V and J ends were trimmed by 4 bases and 10 bases, with 10 bases remaining between them. CDR3 in DNA: TGTGCCACCAGCAAAAAACGGGACCAGTACTTC. The encoded protein is CATSKKRDQYF.

The CDR3 spells CASSIYGGTDTQYF. The CDR3, as DNA: TGTGCCAGTAGTATATATGGAGGCACAGATACGCAGTATTTT. This chain connects TRBV19 to TRBJ2-3; D unresolved. Germline CDR1 reads LNHDA; CDR2 reads SQIVND (reference sequence). Trimming removed 2 bases at V and 1 base at J, with 7 bases between. The CDR3 has 14 amino acids.

In regard to this clone: Other DNA sequences in this sample translate to the same CDR3. The chain joins TRBV5-4 to TRBJ1-2, with D perhaps TRBD1 (6 bases). Germline V CDR1 and CDR2: SGHNT, YYREEE (reference sequence). V lost 4 bases and J lost 2, with 9 bases in between. The length of the CDR3 is 13 residues. The CDR3 here is CASSLDSNYGYTF. In nucleotides, the CDR3 is TGTGCCAGCAGCCTGGACAGCAACTATGGCTACACCTTC.

This clone has only a few counts. This chain links TRBV7-9 with TRBJ2-1; TRBD2 matches at 12 bases. With 6 bases clipped from V and 7 bases from J, the junction kept 7 bases outside the gene matches. The germline V gene encodes CDR1 SEHNR and CDR2 FQNEAQ (reference sequence). The CDR3 contains 15 residues. In nucleotides, the CDR3 is TGTGCCAGCAGAGCGACTAGCGGGAGTATGAATGAGCAGTTCTTC. Protein product: CASRATSGSMNEQFF.

The chain carries TRBV30 and TRBJ1-4, with TRBD1 identical over 8 bases. Trimming at V came to 4 bases and at J to 7 bases, leaving 8 bases not matched to a gene. The CDR3 length is 14 residues. Germline V gene lookup returns CDR1 GTSNPN and CDR2 SVGIG (reference sequence). CDR3: CAWNLQGGREKLFF. CDR3 coding DNA: TGTGCCTGGAACCTACAGGGGGGTCGTGAAAAACTGTTTTTT.